This T cell receptor (beta chain) was captured by sequencing in a study of blood T cell repertoires in COVID-19. About the research overall: Sources were T cells, B-cell-depleted T cells, or PBMCs; the material itself was cDNA or gDNA.

In its sample, this clone was seen once. Ages ranged from about 18 to 89 years, with residence in around 24 US areas. CDR1 MGHRA and CDR2 YSYEKL come from the germline V gene. CDR3 size: 17 residues. The V gene lost 1 base and the J gene lost 3 bases, with 19 bases spanning the gap. In the authors' workflow: Amplified reference gene primers provided the basis for estimating nucleated cell counts. Assay used: immunoSEQ multiplex PCR; TCRdb lists only in-frame clones, some missing. V, J and clone size are those of that table, while D and trimming were read from the DNA. The sample lists hundreds of thousands of clones, around 90% occurring once.

The V and J genes are TRBV4-1 and TRBJ2-7; D is perhaps TRBD1 (5 bases). This TCR was sampled from a woman aged 18-35 years with acute COVID-19. The sequencing input was PBMCs or T cells enriched from blood (not recorded which). For the CDR3, the DNA is TGCGCCAGCAGCCAAGTAACCCTGACAGCCCTGGGCTACGAGCAGTACTTC. It specifies CASSQVTLTALGYEQYF.